A single sample is the source of the 18 T cell receptor beta chains below, sequenced in a study of blood T cells in healthy people across ages. Then a second PCR, running roughly 7 to 12 cycles, was carried out with a sample-barcoded 5' primer and a J-beta primer mix. TCRdb reprocessed the 5' RACE reads with MiXCR, giving one entry per CDR3 protein. The sample consists of some 800,000 distinct CDR3 sequences, about 42% of them appearing once. Sequencing was carried out using blood. The receptors stem from a man aged 55 to 70 in good health.

This clonotype showed up just a few times. The genes are TRBV5-6 and TRBJ2-4, with D perhaps TRBD1 (5 bases). Germline V CDR1 and CDR2: SGHDT, YYEEEE. V dropped 0 bases and J dropped 2 bases, with 12 bases sitting between them. The CDR3 totals 16 residues. CDR3 amino acids: CASSLVRGSTKNIQYF. CDR3 nucleotides: TGTGCCAGCAGCTTGGTTAGGGGATCTACCAAAAACATTCAGTACTTC. Full variable domain (outside the CDR3, taken from reference TRBV5-6 and TRBJ2-4): DAGVTQSPTHLIKTRGQQVTLRCSPKSGHDTVSWYQQALGQGPQFIFQYYEEEERQRGNFPDRFSGHQFPNYSSELNVNALLLGDSALYLCASSLVRGSTKNIQYFGAGTRLSVL.

The chain is built from TRBV6-1 and TRBJ1-2, with a tentative D call TRBD1 (5 bases). V was cut by 4 bases and J by 5 bases, with 14 bases left in between. Germline V gene data show CDR1 as MNHNS and CDR2 as SASEGT. The CDR3 extends over 14 amino acids. The CDR3 protein is CASSAGDSRYGYTF. The CDR3 DNA sequence: TGTGCCAGCAGTGCCGGAGACAGCAGATATGGCTACACCTTC.

The chain recombines TRBV5-1 with TRBJ2-6, with TRBD1 matching 7 bases. Germline V gene sequence: CDR1 SGHRS, CDR2 YFSETQ. This CDR3 region has 15 residues. V trimming: 5 bases; J trimming: 2 bases; junction bases outside the gene matches: 4. CDR3 sequence (DNA): TGCGCCAGCAGACCGGACAGGACTGGGGCCAACGTCCTGACTTTC. Its protein is CASRPDRTGANVLTF.

This clonotype was detected a few times. The chain is built from TRBV5-1 and TRBJ2-1; D is perhaps TRBD2 (5 bases). V was trimmed by 2 bases and J by 10 bases, leaving 13 bases between them. Germline V lookup: CDR1 SGHRS, CDR2 YFSETQ. The CDR3 totals 13 residues. In nucleotides, the CDR3 is TGCGCCAGCAGCTTCGAACTAGGAGAGGAGCAGTTCTTC. Residues: CASSFELGEEQFF.

This clonotype has just a few counts. The gene calls are TRBV12-3 or TRBV12-4 and TRBJ2-1; D not resolved. The CDR3 is 15 residues long. Deletions cut 7 bases from V and 6 bases from J, with 19 bases between. The CDR3 nucleotides read TGTGCCAGCACTATGTTGGGCCTAAGGAGCAATGAGCAGTTCTTC. Residues: CASTMLGLRSNEQFF.

This clonotype appeared a single time. The chain is built from TRBV6-2 or TRBV6-3 and TRBJ1-5; D not certain. Trimming shortened V by 0 bases and J by 8 bases, and 8 bases separated the two germline ends. This CDR3 is 13 amino acids long. Germline loops: CDR1 MNHEY, CDR2 SVGEGT. CDR3 protein: CASSYSGREPQHF. As DNA, the CDR3 is TGTGCCAGCAGTTACTCAGGGCGAGAGCCCCAGCATTTT.

The chain is built from TRBV7-9 and TRBJ2-6; no clear D gene. Trimming took 1 base from V and 4 from J, leaving 11 bases between them. Germline V gene sequence: CDR1 SEHNR, CDR2 FQNEAQ (reference sequence). The CDR3 contains 16 residues. The CDR3 DNA sequence: TGTGCCAGCAGCTTAGTCCTTAGGGCCGGGGCCAACGTCCTGACTTTC. Translated, it gives CASSLVLRAGANVLTF.

A word on this clonotype: A much larger clone sits a single nucleotide away, making a read error possible. This rearrangement joins TRBV11-2 to TRBJ2-5; 7 bases match TRBD1. J lost 1 base, V lost 5 bases, and 4 bases had no gene match. Germline assignment: CDR1 SGHAT and CDR2 FQNNGV. This CDR3 comprises 14 residues. CDR3 amino acids: CASSDGTVQETQYF. CDR3 nucleotide sequence: TGTGCCAGCAGCGACGGGACAGTCCAAGAGACCCAGTACTTC.

This clonotype has more than one count but fewer than ten. The chain combines TRBV20-1 with TRBJ1-6; 8 bases align to TRBD1. The CDR3 extends over 17 amino acids. Germline CDR1 DFQATT, CDR2 SNEGSKA (reference sequence). V dropped 5 bases and J dropped 3; count of bases not matched to a gene: 12. CDR3: CSASGQGGRVYNSPLHF. The CDR3 region has the DNA TGCAGTGCTTCTGGACAGGGAGGAAGAGTCTATAATTCACCCCTCCACTTT.

The chain links TRBV7-2 to TRBJ2-1; 11 bases are shared with TRBD2. V lost 4 bases to trimming and J lost 5 bases; unmatched junction nucleotides: 7. Germline CDR1 SGHTA, CDR2 FQGNSA. This CDR3 spans 16 amino acids. In DNA form, the CDR3 reads TGTGCCAGCAGCTACGTTAGCGGGGGGGCTAACAATGAGCAGTTCTTC. This sequence encodes CASSYVSGGANNEQFF.

In its sample, this clonotype was seen once. A read error may be the cause here, since a much bigger clone is one base away. CDR3 in amino acids: CVSSVGGHPYEQYF. CDR3 sequence (DNA): TGTGTCAGCAGCGTAGGAGGACACCCCTACGAGCAGTACTTC. This chain uses TRBV9 with TRBJ2-7, with D tentatively TRBD1 or TRBD2 (5 bases each). The germline gives CDR1 SGDLS, CDR2 YYNGEE. CDR3 size: 14 residues.

The chain has TRBV12-3 or TRBV12-4 and TRBJ1-2; TRBD1 might be the D (5 bases). Trimming shortened V by 4 bases and J by 1 base, and 10 bases separated the two germline ends. The CDR3 length is 14 residues. Here the CDR3 reads CASSYGARNYGYTF. For the CDR3, the DNA is TGTGCCAGCAGTTATGGGGCCCGTAACTATGGCTACACCTTC.

This sequence joins TRBV29-1 and TRBJ1-1; weak D call: TRBD1 (5 bases). V gave up 1 base and J gave up 1 base, with 7 bases separating them. The CDR3 consists of 13 residues. Germline CDR1 reads SQVTM; CDR2 reads ANQGSEA. This CDR3 is CSVEGQPNTEAFF. The CDR3 DNA follows: TGCAGCGTTGAAGGACAGCCGAACACTGAAGCTTTCTTT.

This chain uses TRBV5-1 with TRBJ2-3; D is tentatively TRBD1 or TRBD2 (6 bases each). Trimming stripped 5 bases from V and 4 bases from J, with 14 bases between. The CDR3 covers 14 residues. Looked up from germline, CDR1 is SGHRS and CDR2 is YFSETQ. CDR3 in DNA: TGCGCCAGCAGTCCAGGGGAGGTTGCAGATACGCAGTATTTT. This encodes CASSPGEVADTQYF.

This clonotype has ten or more counts. The gene calls are TRBV7-2 and TRBJ1-2, with D unresolved. Trimming took off 1 base at V and 4 bases at J, with 4 bases between the two ends. This CDR3 has 12 residues. CDR1 and CDR2 (germline): SGHTA, FQGNSA. The CDR3 DNA reads TGTGCCAGCAGCTTAGGCCCCTATGGCTACACCTTC. It translates to CASSLGPYGYTF.

The J gene is TRBJ2-5, the V gene TRBV5-4, with D unresolved. The J call may be mistaken, given a closer DNA end match to TRBJ2-4. Germline V lookup: CDR1 SGHNT, CDR2 YYREEE (reference sequence). The CDR3 is made up of 14 amino acids. The CDR3: CASSLARQENIQYF. As DNA, the CDR3 is TGTGCCAGCAGCTTGGCGCGTCAGGAAAACATTCAGTACTTC.

This clonotype was picked up a small number of times. The chain is built from TRBV12-3 or TRBV12-4 and TRBJ2-5; D is unclear. The CDR3 has 16 amino acids. With 2 bases removed from V and 9 bases from J, the gap between germline ends came to 22 bases. The CDR3 reads CASSLLLGQALEPQYF. The CDR3 region has the DNA TGTGCCAGCAGTTTACTCCTTGGGCAGGCCCTCGAGCCCCAGTACTTC.

This clonotype was recorded a few times. The rearrangement links TRBV4-1 to TRBJ2-5; D is uncertain. The CDR3 sequence is 16 residues long. Deletions cut 2 bases from V and 2 bases from J, with 15 bases between. Germline CDR1 MGHRA, CDR2 YSYEKL. The chain's CDR3 is CASSQWARSGQETQYF. In DNA form, the CDR3 reads TGCGCCAGCAGCCAATGGGCCCGGTCAGGACAAGAGACCCAGTACTTC.